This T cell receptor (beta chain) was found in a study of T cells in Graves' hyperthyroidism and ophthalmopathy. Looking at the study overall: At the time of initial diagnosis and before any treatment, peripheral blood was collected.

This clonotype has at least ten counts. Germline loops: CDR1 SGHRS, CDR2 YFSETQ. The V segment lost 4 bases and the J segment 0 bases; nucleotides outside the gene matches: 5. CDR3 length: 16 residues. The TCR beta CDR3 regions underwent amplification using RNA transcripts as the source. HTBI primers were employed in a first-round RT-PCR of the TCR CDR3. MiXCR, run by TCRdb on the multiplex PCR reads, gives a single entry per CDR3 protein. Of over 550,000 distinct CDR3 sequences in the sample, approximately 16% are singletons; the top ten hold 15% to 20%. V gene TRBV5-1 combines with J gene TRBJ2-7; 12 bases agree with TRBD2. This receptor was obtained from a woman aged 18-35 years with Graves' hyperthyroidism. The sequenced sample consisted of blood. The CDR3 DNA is TGCGCCAGCAGCCTGGGACTAGCGGGTATCTCCTACGAGCAGTACTTC. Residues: CASSLGLAGISYEQYF.